The 10 T cell receptor beta chains listed next were all sequenced from one sample in a study of blood T cell repertoires in COVID-19. The protocol was immunoSEQ multiplex PCR, while the TCRdb copy is restricted to in-frame clones and leaves out a portion. The sample lists about 430,000 clones, roughly 84% occurring once. The specimen sequenced was PBMCs or T cells enriched from blood (not recorded which). These receptors originate from a young woman who had been exposed to COVID-19.

The chain links TRBV5-1 to TRBJ1-6, with no clear D. V was clipped by 6 bases and J by 0 bases, with 10 bases between them. The CDR3 has 15 amino acids. Germline V lookup: CDR1 SGHRS, CDR2 YFSETQ. Here the CDR3 DNA reads TGCGCCAGCACCGAGGAGAGCTCCTATAATTCACCCCTCCACTTT. Residues: CASTEESSYNSPLHF.

V gene TRBV9 combines with J gene TRBJ1-1; possibly TRBD1 for D (5 bases). V was pared by 0 bases and J by 7 bases, with 13 bases between. The CDR3 loop spans 14 amino acids. Germline lookup yields CDR1 SGDLS and CDR2 YYNGEE. The CDR3 reads CASSVAGEGREAFF. CDR3 nucleotides: TGTGCCAGCAGCGTAGCTGGGGAGGGACGTGAAGCTTTCTTT.

The V gene is TRBV6-5, the J gene TRBJ1-1; no clear D gene. Germline V lookup: CDR1 MNHEY, CDR2 SVGAGI. Trimming cost V 4 bases and J 1 base, with 10 bases left between them. CDR3 size: 14 residues. The CDR3 DNA sequence: TGTGCCAGCAGTTGGTTACAGACGAACACTGAAGCTTTCTTT. As protein: CASSWLQTNTEAFF.

The chain joins TRBV21-1 to TRBJ2-7; TRBD2, the table's D call, was not compared with the DNA. TRBV21-1 is marked as a pseudogene. The CDR3 is 14 amino acids. The CDR3 DNA is TGTGCCAGCCGGGGTCAGGTGGGTTCCTACGAGCAGTACTTC. This encodes CASRGQVGSYEQYF.

Of note for this clone: Other DNA sequences in the sample encode the same CDR3. This chain uses TRBV28 with TRBJ1-2; D may be TRBD1 (6 bases). V was cut by 2 bases and J by 4 bases, with 11 bases left in between. CDR3 length: 14 residues. Germline V lookup: CDR1 MDHEN, CDR2 SYDVKM. For the CDR3, the DNA is TGTGCCAGCAGTTTAGGGGGCGGGGGCTATGGCTACACCTTC. The encoded protein is CASSLGGGGYGYTF.

This chain joins TRBV7-9 and TRBJ1-3; 9 bases are shared with TRBD1. Unmatched junction bases numbered 2, after V lost 5 bases and J lost 0 bases. CDR3 size: 15 residues. Germline V gene lookup returns CDR1 SEHNR and CDR2 FQNEAQ (reference sequence). The CDR3 nucleotides read TGTGCCAGCAGCAGGGACAGGGACTCTGGAAACACCATATATTTT. Translation gives CASSRDRDSGNTIYF.

The rearrangement joins TRBV5-8 to TRBJ2-7; 7 nucleotides align to TRBD1. The CDR3 is made up of 12 amino acids. Germline assignment: CDR1 SGHTS and CDR2 YDEGEE. V dropped 4 bases and J dropped 6; count of bases not matched to a gene: 4. The CDR3 nucleotides are TGTGCCAGCAGCAAGACAGGGTTCGAGCAGTACTTC. Translating gives CASSKTGFEQYF.

The CDR3 nucleotides are TGTGCCAGCAGGGACAGGGGGCCTCAAGATACGCAGTATTTT. Amino acids: CASRDRGPQDTQYF. This chain connects TRBV5-5 to TRBJ2-3, with TRBD1 identical over 11 bases. The CDR3 loop spans 14 amino acids. Germline V CDR1 and CDR2: SGHKS, YYEKEE (reference sequence). V trimming: 5 bases; J trimming: 5 bases; junction bases outside the gene matches: 4.

The J gene is TRBJ2-1, the V gene TRBV7-3, with D maybe TRBD2 (6 bases). Germline V gene lookup returns CDR1 SGHTA and CDR2 FQGTGA. Trimming removed 5 bases from V and 2 bases from J, with 13 bases in between. The CDR3 length is 15 residues. The CDR3 loop is CASSPRGEAYNEQFF. As DNA, the CDR3 is TGTGCCAGCAGCCCAAGAGGGGAGGCCTACAATGAGCAGTTCTTC.

J is TRBJ1-2 and V is TRBV11-3, with TRBD1 matching over 11 bases. The CDR3 spans 14 residues. Germline values: CDR1 SGHNT, CDR2 YENEEA. Germline trimming cut 6 bases from V and 6 bases from J; bases unmatched to any gene: 6. CDR3 residues: CASRPRTGGDGYTF. DNA for the CDR3: TGTGCCAGCAGGCCAAGGACAGGGGGCGATGGCTACACCTTC.